The rows below give T cell receptor beta chains drawn from one sample of a study of cytomegalovirus exposure and HLA in healthy donors. Some clones are missing from TCRdb's copy, which holds only in-frame ones; the method was immunoSEQ multiplex PCR. The sample contains about 89,000 clones, roughly 80% of which appear only once. Specimen: PBMCs. Receptors originate from a male donor in good health and CMV-seronegative. The CDR3 runs from the conserved cysteine through the conserved F or W. The order of the fields is D gene, J gene, clone size, V gene, CDR3 DNA, CDR3 protein. D genes are given only for firm matches. Rows may omit the clone size; those that give it use once, few, many or a size class.

D: -
J: TRBJ1-5
size: -
V: TRBV23-1
DNA: TGCGCCAGCAGTCAATCAGCAGGGCCGAATCAGCCCCAGCATTTT
CDR3: CASSQSAGPNQPQHF

D: -
J: TRBJ2-3
size: -
V: TRBV7-3
DNA: TGTGCCAGCAGCTTCGGGGGAAGCACAGATACGCAGTATTTT
CDR3: CASSFGGSTDTQYF

D: -
J: TRBJ2-5
size: -
V: TRBV7-6
DNA: TGTGCCAGCAGCATATCGAGGCGGGTACAAGAGACCCAGTACTTC
CDR3: CASSISRRVQETQYF

D: -
J: TRBJ2-7
size: -
V: TRBV28
DNA: TGTGCCAGCAGTTTGCGACAGGCCTCCCGCGCCTACGAGCAGTACTTC
CDR3: CASSLRQASRAYEQYF

D: TRBD1
J: TRBJ2-7
size: -
V: TRBV2
DNA: TGTGCCAGCAGTCGCAGACAGGGGGGATCCTACGAGCAGTACTTC
CDR3: CASSRRQGGSYEQYF

D: -
J: TRBJ1-1
size: -
V: TRBV4-3
DNA: TGCGCCAGCAGTTACCTCGAGGGCGGCACTGAAGCTTTCTTT
CDR3: CASSYLEGGTEAFF

D: TRBD1
J: TRBJ1-3
size: few
V: TRBV7-3
DNA: TGTGCCAGCAGCTCCTCCGGGACAGCCGGGAACACCATATATTTT
CDR3: CASSSSGTAGNTIYF

D: TRBD2
J: TRBJ2-3
size: few
V: TRBV7-2
DNA: TGTGCCAGCAGCACTGGGACTAGCGCATTAGGAGATACGCAGTATTTT
CDR3: CASSTGTSALGDTQYF

D: -
J: TRBJ2-5
size: -
V: TRBV7-8
DNA: TGTGCCAGCAGCCAACAAAGGGGAAACGATTTCCCCCAAGAGCAGTACTTC
CDR3: CASSQQRGNDFPQEQYF

D: -
J: TRBJ1-3
size: -
V: TRBV19
DNA: TGTGCCAGTAGTATAGCCCACTCTGGAAACACCATATATTTT
CDR3: CASSIAHSGNTIYF

D: TRBD1
J: TRBJ2-5
size: -
V: TRBV5-1
DNA: TGCGCCAGCAGCGGGGGACAGCTATTACAAGAGACCCAGTACTTC
CDR3: CASSGGQLLQETQYF

D: TRBD1
J: TRBJ2-1
size: -
V: TRBV19
DNA: TGTGCCAGTAGTACGACAGGGGGCCGATACAATGAGCAGTTCTTC
CDR3: CASSTTGGRYNEQFF